There are many counts of the clone carrying this T cell receptor (beta chain). The data are from a study of early T cells in non-severe SARS-CoV-2 infection. The V gene's germline CDR1 is DFQATT and CDR2 SNEGSKA (reference sequence). V lost 5 bases, J lost 4 bases, and 6 bases stayed unmatched. The CDR3 sequence is 13 residues long. Via MiXCR, TCRdb re-called the 5' RACE reads, giving one row per CDR3 protein. Here the sample spans tens of thousands of distinct CDR3 sequences, approximately 4.5% being singletons. The gene calls are TRBV20-1 and TRBJ2-5; 8 nucleotides match TRBD1. This clonotype originated in an adult who was a healthcare worker with PCR-confirmed SARS-CoV-2 infection or an uninfected control (not recorded which). Source material: whole blood. The CDR3 reads CSALGQGGETQYF. CDR3 nucleotide sequence: TGCAGTGCTCTCGGACAGGGAGGAGAGACCCAGTACTTC.